The 8 T cell receptor beta chains below all came from one sample that was sequenced in a study of blood T cell repertoires in COVID-19 (dated by TCRdb to about 2020). The method was the immunoSEQ multiplex PCR assay. Here the immuneACCESS table is served through TCRdb, limited to in-frame sequences with V and J called. Missing clones are a known gap in these copies; in checked studies unresolved V genes cover under half, and the rest lacks a known reason. The sample contains some 75,000 clones, approximately 80% of them found a single time. The ten biggest clones cover over 10% of the sample. The sample consisted of peripheral blood. Source of these receptors: a man aged 45 to 65 with COVID-19, enrolled during active disease.

This clone has a single count. This sequence joins TRBV19 and TRBJ2-1; 12 positions agree with TRBD2. Germline values: CDR1 LNHDA, CDR2 SQIVND (reference sequence). There are 15 residues in the CDR3. V gave up 3 bases and J gave up 7 bases; unmatched junction bases: 4. The chain's CDR3 is CASSITGLAGNEQFF. Written as DNA, the CDR3 is TGTGCCAGTAGTATCACAGGACTAGCGGGGAATGAGCAGTTCTTC.

The V and J genes are TRBV29-1 and TRBJ1-2; maybe TRBD1 (6 bases). Germline V gene sequence: CDR1 SQVTM, CDR2 ANQGSEA. This CDR3 is built from 11 residues. The V and J ends lost 7 bases and 4 bases respectively, with 10 bases between them. This CDR3 is CSGVQGYGYTF. The CDR3 region has the DNA TGCAGCGGGGTACAGGGCTATGGCTACACCTTC.

The chain links TRBV24-1 to TRBJ1-1, with TRBD1 identical over 12 bases. Germline lookup yields CDR1 KGHDR and CDR2 SFDVKD. CDR3 length: 16 amino acids. The V and J ends lost 3 bases and 11 bases, in that order; junction bases with no gene match: 12. The CDR3 coding sequence is TGTGCCACCAGTGATCCGGGACAGGGGGCTTTCGGTAAGGCTTTCTTT. It codes for CATSDPGQGAFGKAFF.

This clone turned up a few times. The genes are TRBV2 and TRBJ2-1; 10 bases are a match to TRBD2. The CDR3 consists of 15 residues. Germline V gene lookup returns CDR1 SNHLY and CDR2 FYNNEI. The ends lost 3 bases at V and 8 bases at J; junction bases unmatched: 7. CDR3: CASSELLAGVYEQFF. The CDR3 DNA follows: TGTGCCAGCAGTGAGTTGCTAGCGGGAGTGTATGAGCAGTTCTTC. Based on the CDR3 plus reference TRBV2 and TRBJ2-1, the full variable domain is EPEVTQTPSHQVTQMGQEVILRCVPISNHLYFYWYRQILGQKVEFLVSFYNNEISEKSEIFDDQFSVERPDGSNFTLKIRSTKLEDSAMYFCASSELLAGVYEQFFGPGTRLTVL.

This chain joins TRBV7-3 and TRBJ2-4, with 8 positions matching TRBD1. The CDR3 has 16 residues. V lost 4 bases and J lost 10; bases outside the gene matches: 15. Germline CDR1 SGHTA, CDR2 FQGTGA. DNA of the CDR3: TGTGCCAGCAGCTCCACATCGACGGGACAGGTGGGGATTCAGTACTTC. This gives the protein CASSSTSTGQVGIQYF.

This sequence joins TRBV7-9 and TRBJ1-1; D gene unclear. V lost 3 bases and J lost 7, with 6 bases in between. This CDR3 has 11 residues. Germline values: CDR1 SEHNR, CDR2 FQNEAQ (reference sequence). The CDR3 bases are TGTGCCAGCAGCTTTGGAGTTGAAGCTTTCTTT. It yields the protein CASSFGVEAFF.

The chain employs TRBV10-3 and TRBJ2-7; 13 bases align to TRBD2. CDR1 is ENHRY, CDR2 SYGVKD, per germline. The CDR3 covers 15 residues. The J segment lost 5 bases and the V segment lost 6 bases, leaving 7 bases of the junction unmatched. The CDR3 nucleotides are TGTGCCATCAGCGGACTAGCGGGAGACGTCGACGAGCAGTACTTC. Amino acids: CAISGLAGDVDEQYF.

The chain carries TRBV11-3 and TRBJ2-2; D is unresolved. The CDR3 consists of 12 residues. Trimming took 5 bases from V and 6 from J, leaving 7 bases between them. Germline V gives CDR1 SGHNT, CDR2 YENEEA. The CDR3 region is CASSKTPGELFF. CDR3 nucleotides: TGTGCCAGCAGCAAGACACCCGGGGAGCTGTTTTTT.